This T cell receptor (beta chain) was documented in a study of cytomegalovirus exposure and HLA in healthy donors (dated by TCRdb to the late 2010s). Background on the whole study: An earlier analysis of some 620 of the donors reported 250 to 300 Gb of sequence data and 95 million to 120 million unique TCR beta sequences obtained from about 200 million T cells. The study was designed to test whether signatures of past pathogen exposure could be identified by cataloging public T cell receptors. A later genetic analysis took genome-wide SNP genotypes for about 65% of the roughly 670 donors and used that subset as a discovery cohort. An early release that covered some 640 HLA-typed donors contained approximately 300 gigabases of sequencing data and approximately 85 million unique TCR sequences. Donor age, sex, ethnicity and CMV serostatus were compiled alongside the repertoire data. To predict cytomegalovirus infection status, the study brought together high-throughput TCR immunosequencing, statistical association of individual TCRs with disease status, and machine learning. Among the roughly 410 genotyped donors, about 83% belonged to the genetic ancestry cluster associated with self-reported Caucasian donors. Across some 400 genotyped donors of the cohort, an average of approximately 220,000 unique TCR beta nucleotide sequences per donor were sequenced, and 15% to 20% of those sequences were non-productive. The number of typed donors differed by locus: about 620-640 for A, B, C, DRB1 and DQB1; 500 to 550 for DQA1; 606 for DPA1; and about 470 for DPB1. Every discovery cohort repertoire had been produced on one sequencing platform. Rather than using new phenotypic data, the later analysis identified candidate immune exposures from TCR beta sequences and from how often those sequences occurred across donors. In addition to the first cohort of 500 to 850 subjects, a separate validation cohort of around 110 different subjects was used. Because of strong linkage in the cohort, roughly 5 DR-DQ haplotypes were treated as single units for association and clustering. A later analysis re-examined previously published TCR beta repertoires from 610 or so donors and added high-resolution HLA genotyping to investigate patterns of TCR occurrence. HLA typing included class I and class II loci at four-digit resolution. An earlier analysis of 587 of the donors applied high-throughput TCR beta sequencing to assess whether each TCR beta V gene segment acted as functional or pseudogenic. Using immunosequencing, the study profiled T cell repertoires from 666 subjects and related those repertoires to cytomegalovirus serostatus.

The cohort consisted of 600 to 700 healthy bone marrow donors. Cohort members were all nominally healthy when sampled, although unrecorded immune exposures were likely present. The donor was CMV seronegative and belonged to the group of more than 300 seronegative cohort members. Every donor gave a peripheral blood sample, and the peripheral blood mononuclear cells from that sample were used for TCR beta sequencing. Genomic DNA was extracted from the blood cell samples with the Qiagen DNeasy Blood Extraction Kit. As for this clone: Its antigen specificity is not known. Per-nucleotide qualities are absent, and no much larger clonotype sits a single base away.

Via the germline V gene (reference sequence), CDR1 is GTSNPN and CDR2 SVGIG. From the cysteine through the phenylalanine, the CDR3 covers 18 amino acids. The entry retains the CDR3 DNA only, 54 bases that are in frame from base 1. At the junction V is shortened by 7 bases and J by 4 bases; bases outside the gene matches: 17. The library was generated by the immunoSEQ multiplex PCR assay. The multiplex PCR relied on a mix of 60 forward primers for TCR Vbeta segments and 13 reverse primers for TCR Jbeta segments. Amplification of the CDR3 region of rearranged TCR beta genes was performed with a multiplex PCR assay on genomic DNA. The Illumina HiSeq System was used to sequence the amplified TCR beta libraries as 87-base-pair reads. As for how the authors treated the data: In a later analysis, tens of millions of unique TCR beta chains were counted across the roughly 610 repertoires, and approximately 11 million of these chains were shared by at least two donors. Raw reads were error-corrected and collapsed into unique sequences by a nearest-neighbor algorithm in which closely related sequences were merged to remove PCR and sequencing errors. CDR3 sequences were aligned to IMGT reference sequences to assign V, D and J gene segments. For a sequence to be retained, a match of at least six nucleotides to both a V gene segment and a J gene segment was required. A rearrangement counted as productive if the CDR3 had no stop codons and remained in frame with V and J, and every other rearrangement counted as non-productive. CDR3 was defined by IMGT convention, running from the second conserved V-encoded cysteine to the conserved J-encoded phenylalanine. The earlier analysis of about 500 of the donors excluded sequences that lacked an unambiguous match to a single V gene segment. In an earlier analysis of roughly 600 of the donors, a V segment was called functional when productive rearrangements were above 56.7%, and segregating when the standard deviation between donors exceeded 5%. To diagnose cytomegalovirus status from the catalog of TCR beta chain sequences, a statistical classification framework was built. In a later analysis, TCR nucleotide sequences were compared against IMGT/GENE-DB human TR gene sequences so that V and J genes could be assigned. A later analysis assigned CDR3 sequences and most-parsimonious VDJ recombination scenarios with the TCRdist pipeline. In a later analysis, each TCR beta chain was defined by its CDR3 amino acid sequence together with its V-gene family, and reads without a unique V-gene family were excluded. In a later analysis, 450 to 600 highly shared, low-generation-probability nucleotide sequences were removed to address suspected cross-contamination and a sequencing artifact. In a later analysis, a clonal expansion index for each public chain was calculated from normalized within-repertoire ranks of inferred template counts. In a later analysis, generation probabilities were computed with a VDJ recombination model fitted to out-of-frame rearrangements, and the resulting probabilities were checked against IGoR. Hypergeometric tests were used in a later analysis to score TCR-TCR, TCR-HLA and TCR-CMV co-occurrence, with a repertoire-size bias correction applied to the TCR pairs. To estimate false discovery rates, a later analysis permuted the HLA or CMV assignments 20 times. In a later analysis, co-occurring TCRs were grouped using DBSCAN, and TCRdist sequence similarity was added for clustering within HLA-allele-positive subsets. For co-occurrence clustering, repertoires with fewer than 30,000 or more than 120,000 public chains were excluded, along with four or five repertoires with anomalous nucleotide sharing. TCRdb re-hosts the immuneACCESS table, in-frame sequences only. Its copies lack some clones; in the studies checked, an unresolved V gene accounts for under half of them, and the cause for the rest is not known. V and J calls and clone size come straight from that table; D and trimming were deduced from the DNA. The sample yields 110,000 or so clones; roughly four fifths were counted once. The ten largest clones represent 1.3% of the sample.

The full study reports these points: In a later analysis, most CMV-associated TCR beta chains were found to appear HLA-restricted, with HLA associations seemingly driven largely by CMV exposure. A later genetic analysis associated a missense DCLRE1C variant with V-gene and J-gene trimming of TCR beta chains, and an independent cohort replicated the association. A further reported finding was that TCR beta sequences accurately predicted the HLA-A and HLA-B alleles for most subjects in the first cohort. Presence/absence analyses assumed roughly uniform sequencing depth across donors, an assumption that may not hold. Broadly in line with IMGT annotations, most TCR beta V segments showed up in productive rearrangements about 87% or about 30% of the time in an earlier analysis of several hundred of the donors. In a later genetic analysis, fewer N-insertions in productive TCRs were reported among donors in an Asian-associated ancestry cluster than the roughly 640-donor mean. A later analysis associated about 17,000 TCR beta sequences with specific HLA alleles at a false discovery rate of 0.05. This cohort had only TCR beta chains sequenced, and the lack of alpha or paired-chain data limited which features could be detected. Strong co-occurrence of HLA alleles, especially DR and DQ, made assigning TCR associations to individual alleles difficult. The authors suggested that the approach could potentially be extended to other disease states and immunological phenotypes. Because HLA typing was missing for some donors at each locus, association tests included only the typed subset. Correlated functional status among segregating V segments might reflect linkage disequilibrium, but an unknown experimental factor could not be ruled out. In a later analysis, the rate of TCR association differed among HLA loci, with DRB1 alleles having the most associated TCRs and HLA-C alleles having the fewest. Roughly 15 rarely observed V segments, including chromosome 9 orphons, were excluded from the earlier analysis of about 600 of the donors because counts were too low. A cluster of highly shared sequence variants was judged likely to be a technical artifact of the sequencing pipeline. A later analysis found that HLA-associated TCR beta chains were more clonally expanded and had lower generation probabilities than equally common non-associated chains. Cytomegalovirus status was reported to be diagnosed by the classifier with high specificity and sensitivity in both the original and validation cohorts. Several of the top co-occurrence clusters appeared to be linked to parvovirus B19, influenza, CMV and Epstein-Barr virus, according to a later analysis. In vitro tests confirmed that a few of the cytomegalovirus-associated TCR beta chains recognize cytomegalovirus antigens. Most TCR sequences were observed very rarely across donors, whereas some public TCRs were present in many individuals. CMV serostatus was the only immune exposure information available for the cohort. The study listed 150 to 200 TCR beta chains as associated with cytomegalovirus. Some IMGT-functional V segments, including TRBV6-2 and TRBV6-3, could not be told apart with the 87-base-pair reads, so those segments were excluded.

Sequences were obtained from PBMCs. Recombination joined TRBV30 with TRBJ2-6, with 9 bases matching TRBD1. The clonotype comes from a man in his forties in good health and CMV-seronegative. The sequenced DNA is TGTGCCTTGCCTGACCGGGACAGGGAAGCGCACGGGGCCAACGTCCTGACTTTC. The resulting protein is CALPDRDREAHGANVLTF.